Below, one T cell receptor (beta chain) is given with its context. TCR sequencing used cDNA made by reverse transcription of extracted RNA. This table comes from immunoSEQ multiplex PCR, and its TCRdb copy is limited to in-frame clones, with some not included. Among some 210,000 clones listed, around three fifths were seen once. From alopecia areata patients, lesional scalp punch biopsies and peripheral blood were collected. The data derive from a study of CD8+ T cells in alopecia areata. About the research overall: Twice daily, treated patients received 5 to 10 mg of oral tofacitinib.

The germline V gene encodes CDR1 SGHTA and CDR2 FQGTGA. Losses at the gene ends were 5 bases for V and 7 bases for J; bases not matched to a gene: 11. The CDR3 runs to 15 residues. This material consisted of CD4+ T cells sorted from blood, taken at week 0. The clonotype originates from a human donor with alopecia areata. The rearrangement joins TRBV7-3 to TRBJ2-5; 9 bases are a match to TRBD1. This CDR3 reads CASSIALGQGGTQYF. Here the CDR3 DNA reads TGTGCCAGCAGCATCGCCCTGGGACAGGGAGGGACCCAGTACTTC.